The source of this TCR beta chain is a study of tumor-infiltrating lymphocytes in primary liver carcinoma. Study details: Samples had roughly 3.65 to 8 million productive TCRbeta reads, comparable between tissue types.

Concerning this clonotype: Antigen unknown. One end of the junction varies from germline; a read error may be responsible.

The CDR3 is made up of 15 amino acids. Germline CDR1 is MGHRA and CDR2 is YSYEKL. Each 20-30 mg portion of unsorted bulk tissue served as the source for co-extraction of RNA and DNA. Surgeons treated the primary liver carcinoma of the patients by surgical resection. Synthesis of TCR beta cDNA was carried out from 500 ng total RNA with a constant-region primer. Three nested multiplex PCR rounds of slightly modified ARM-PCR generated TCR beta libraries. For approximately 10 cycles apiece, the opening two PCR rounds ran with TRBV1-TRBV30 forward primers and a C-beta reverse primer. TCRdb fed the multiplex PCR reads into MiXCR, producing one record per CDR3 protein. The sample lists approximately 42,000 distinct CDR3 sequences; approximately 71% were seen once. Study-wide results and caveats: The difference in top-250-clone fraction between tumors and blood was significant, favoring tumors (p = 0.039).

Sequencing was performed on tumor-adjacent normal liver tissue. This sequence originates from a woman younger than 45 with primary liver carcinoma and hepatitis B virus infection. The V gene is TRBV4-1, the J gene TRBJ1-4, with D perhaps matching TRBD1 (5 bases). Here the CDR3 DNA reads TGCGCCAGCATCCTCGGCAGGGTGGGAAGTGAAAAACTGGTTTTT. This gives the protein CASILGRVGSEKLVF.